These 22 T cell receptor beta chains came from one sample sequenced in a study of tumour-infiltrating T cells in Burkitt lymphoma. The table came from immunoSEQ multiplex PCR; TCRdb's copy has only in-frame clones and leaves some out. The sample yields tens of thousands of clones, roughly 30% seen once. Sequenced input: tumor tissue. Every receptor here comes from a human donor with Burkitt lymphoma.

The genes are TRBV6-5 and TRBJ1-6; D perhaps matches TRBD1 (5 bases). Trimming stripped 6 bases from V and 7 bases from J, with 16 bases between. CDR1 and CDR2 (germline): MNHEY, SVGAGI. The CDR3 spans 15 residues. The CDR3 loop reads CASSVRGGSNSPLHF. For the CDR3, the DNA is TGTGCCAGCAGCGTCCGGGGGGGATCCAATTCACCCCTCCACTTT.

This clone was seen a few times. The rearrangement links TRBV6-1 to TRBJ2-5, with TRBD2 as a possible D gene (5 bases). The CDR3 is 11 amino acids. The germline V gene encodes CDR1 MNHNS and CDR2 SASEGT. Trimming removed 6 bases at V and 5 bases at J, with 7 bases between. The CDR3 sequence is CASRGAETQYF. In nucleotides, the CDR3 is TGTGCCAGCAGGGGAGCCGAGACCCAGTACTTC.

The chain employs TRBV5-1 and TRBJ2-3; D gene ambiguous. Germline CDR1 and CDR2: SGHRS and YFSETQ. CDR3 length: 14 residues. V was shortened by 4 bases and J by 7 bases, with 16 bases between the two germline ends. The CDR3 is CASSPDEVPYTQYF. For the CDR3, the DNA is TGCGCCAGCAGCCCTGACGAGGTACCCTATACGCAGTATTTT.

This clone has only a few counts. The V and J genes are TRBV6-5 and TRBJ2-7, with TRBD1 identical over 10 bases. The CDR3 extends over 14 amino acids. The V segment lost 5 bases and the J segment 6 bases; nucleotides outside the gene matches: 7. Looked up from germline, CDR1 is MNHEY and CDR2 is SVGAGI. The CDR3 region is CASSPGTGVREQYF. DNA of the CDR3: TGTGCCAGCAGTCCCGGGACAGGGGTCCGCGAGCAGTACTTC.

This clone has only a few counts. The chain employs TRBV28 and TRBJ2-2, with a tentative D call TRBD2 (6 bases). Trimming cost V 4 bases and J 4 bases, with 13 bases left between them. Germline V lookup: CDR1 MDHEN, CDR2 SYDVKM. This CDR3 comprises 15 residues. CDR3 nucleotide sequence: TGTGCCAGCAGTTCAAGGAGGGGCCCCACCGGGGAGCTGTTTTTT. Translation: CASSSRRGPTGELFF. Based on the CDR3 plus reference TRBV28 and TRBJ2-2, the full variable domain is DVKVTQSSRYLVKRTGEKVFLECVQDMDHENMFWYRQDPGLGLRLIYFSYDVKMKEKGDIPEGYSVSREKKERFSLILESASTNQTSMYLCASSSRRGPTGELFFGEGSRLTVL.

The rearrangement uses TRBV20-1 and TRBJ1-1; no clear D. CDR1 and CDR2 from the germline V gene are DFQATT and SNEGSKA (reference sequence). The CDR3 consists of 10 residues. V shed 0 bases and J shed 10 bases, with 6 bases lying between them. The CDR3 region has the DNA TGCAGTGCTAGAGATTTAGGAGCTTTCTTT. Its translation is CSARDLGAFF.

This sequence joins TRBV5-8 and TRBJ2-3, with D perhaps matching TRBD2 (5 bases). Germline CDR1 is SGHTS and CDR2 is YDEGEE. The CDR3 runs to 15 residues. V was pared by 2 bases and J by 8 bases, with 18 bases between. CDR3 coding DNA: TGTGCCAGCAGCTTCAGGATGCGGGTCGAGGGTACGCAGTATTTT. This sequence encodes CASSFRMRVEGTQYF.

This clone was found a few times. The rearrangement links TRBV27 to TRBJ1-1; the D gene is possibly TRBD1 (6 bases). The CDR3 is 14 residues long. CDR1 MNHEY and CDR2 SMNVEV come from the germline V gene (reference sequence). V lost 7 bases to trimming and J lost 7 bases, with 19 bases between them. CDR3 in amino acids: CASNRGGGMFEAFF. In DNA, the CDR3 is TGTGCCAGCAACCGAGGGGGGGGTATGTTTGAAGCTTTCTTT.

The CDR3 is CASSPRAGTEAFF. The CDR3 DNA reads as TGTGCCAGCAGCCCCCGGGCGGGGACTGAAGCTTTCTTT. V is TRBV13 and J is TRBJ1-1; D ambiguous. Trimming left V 5 bases short and J 5 bases short, with 12 bases between. The CDR3 is 13 residues long. The germline V gene has CDR1 PRHDT and CDR2 FYEKMQ (reference sequence).

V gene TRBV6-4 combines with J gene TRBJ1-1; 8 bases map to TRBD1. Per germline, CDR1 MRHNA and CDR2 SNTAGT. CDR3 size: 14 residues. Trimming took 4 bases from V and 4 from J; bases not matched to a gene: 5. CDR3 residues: CASSADREATEAFF. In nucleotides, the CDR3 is TGTGCCAGCAGTGCGGACAGGGAGGCCACTGAAGCTTTCTTT.

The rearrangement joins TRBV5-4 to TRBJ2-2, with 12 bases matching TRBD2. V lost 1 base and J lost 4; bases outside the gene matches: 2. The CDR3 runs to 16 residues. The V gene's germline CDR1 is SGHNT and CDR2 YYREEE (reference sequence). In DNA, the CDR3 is TGTGCCAGCAGCTTGCCTAGCGGGGGGGTCACCGGGGAGCTGTTTTTT. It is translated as CASSLPSGGVTGELFF.

CDR3 DNA: TGTGCCTGGAGGCCCTCGGGTAGCAATGAGCAGTTCTTC. Its protein is CAWRPSGSNEQFF. This chain joins TRBV30 and TRBJ2-1; no definite D call. Germline V CDR1 and CDR2: GTSNPN, SVGIG (reference sequence). The CDR3 is 13 amino acids. Between the trimmed V and J ends, which lost 3 bases and 6 bases, there was a span of 12 bases.

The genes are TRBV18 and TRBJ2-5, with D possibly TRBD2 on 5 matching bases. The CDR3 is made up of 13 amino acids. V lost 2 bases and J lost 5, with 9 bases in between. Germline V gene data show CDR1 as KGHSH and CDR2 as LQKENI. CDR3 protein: CASSPTPGETQYF. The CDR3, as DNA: TGTGCCAGCTCACCAACCCCGGGGGAGACCCAGTACTTC.

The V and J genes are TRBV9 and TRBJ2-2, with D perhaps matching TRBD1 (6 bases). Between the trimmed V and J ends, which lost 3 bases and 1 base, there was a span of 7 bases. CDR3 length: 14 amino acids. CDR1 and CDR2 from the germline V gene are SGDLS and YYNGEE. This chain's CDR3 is CASSGTVNTGELFF. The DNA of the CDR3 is TGTGCCAGCAGCGGGACAGTGAACACCGGGGAGCTGTTTTTT.

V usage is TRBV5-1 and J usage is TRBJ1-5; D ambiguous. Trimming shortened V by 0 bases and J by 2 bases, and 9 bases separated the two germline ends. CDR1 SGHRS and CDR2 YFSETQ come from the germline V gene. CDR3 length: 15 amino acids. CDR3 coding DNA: TGCGCCAGCAGCTTGGACCCCCAAGGCAATCAGCCCCAGCATTTT. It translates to CASSLDPQGNQPQHF.

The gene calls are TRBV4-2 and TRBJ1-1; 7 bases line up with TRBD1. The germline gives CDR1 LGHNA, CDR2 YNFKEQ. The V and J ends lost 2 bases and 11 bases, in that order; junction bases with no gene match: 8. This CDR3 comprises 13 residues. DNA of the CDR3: TGTGCCAGCAGCCAATCAGGGGGAATGATGGCTTTCTTT. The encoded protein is CASSQSGGMMAFF.

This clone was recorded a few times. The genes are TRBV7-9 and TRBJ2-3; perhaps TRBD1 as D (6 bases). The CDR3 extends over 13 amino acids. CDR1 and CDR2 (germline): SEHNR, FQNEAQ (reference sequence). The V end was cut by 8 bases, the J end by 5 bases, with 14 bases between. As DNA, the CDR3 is TGTGCCAGCGGGTGGGGGCAGAGAGATACGCAGTATTTT. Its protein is CASGWGQRDTQYF.

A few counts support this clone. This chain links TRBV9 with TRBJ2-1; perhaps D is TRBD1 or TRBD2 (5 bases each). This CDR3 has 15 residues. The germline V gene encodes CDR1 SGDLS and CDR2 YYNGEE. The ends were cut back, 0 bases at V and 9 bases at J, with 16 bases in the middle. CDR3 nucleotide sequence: TGTGCCAGCAGCGTAGCCTCAGGGACCCGTTTTGAGCAGTTCTTC. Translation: CASSVASGTRFEQFF.

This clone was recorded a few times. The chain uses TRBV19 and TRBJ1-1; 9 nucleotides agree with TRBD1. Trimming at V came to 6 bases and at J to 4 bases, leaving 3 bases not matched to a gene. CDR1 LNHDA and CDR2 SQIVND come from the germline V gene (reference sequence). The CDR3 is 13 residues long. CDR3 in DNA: TGTGCCAGTAGGCCGACAGGGGGCACTGAAGCTTTCTTT. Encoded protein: CASRPTGGTEAFF. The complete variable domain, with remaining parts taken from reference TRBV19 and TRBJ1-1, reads DGGITQSPKYLFRKEGQNVTLSCEQNLNHDAMYWYRQDPGQGLRLIYYSQIVNDFQKGDIAEGYSVSREKKESFPLTVTSAQKNPTAFYLCASRPTGGTEAFFGQGTRLTVV.

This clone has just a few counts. CDR3 residues: CASGRDPSTALHF. As DNA, the CDR3 is TGCGCCAGCGGCAGGGACCCATCCACAGCCCTCCACTTT. The V and J genes are TRBV4-1 and TRBJ1-6; TRBD1 might be the D (5 bases). This CDR3 is built from 13 residues. Germline V gene lookup returns CDR1 MGHRA and CDR2 YSYEKL. V gave up 8 bases and J gave up 14 bases, with 19 bases separating them.

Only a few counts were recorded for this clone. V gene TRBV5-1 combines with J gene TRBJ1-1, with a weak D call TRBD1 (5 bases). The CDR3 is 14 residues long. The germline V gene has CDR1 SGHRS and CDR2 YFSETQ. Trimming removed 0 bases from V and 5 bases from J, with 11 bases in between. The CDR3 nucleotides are TGCGCCAGCAGCTTGGAAGGGGTGAGGACTGAAGCTTTCTTT. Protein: CASSLEGVRTEAFF.

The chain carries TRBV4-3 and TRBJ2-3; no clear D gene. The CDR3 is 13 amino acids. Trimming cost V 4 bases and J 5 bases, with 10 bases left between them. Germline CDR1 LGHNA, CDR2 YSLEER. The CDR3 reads CASSPEQRDTQYF. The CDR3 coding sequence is TGCGCCAGCAGCCCCGAACAGCGAGATACGCAGTATTTT.